This passage covers 4 T cell receptor beta chains from one sample sequenced in a study of lymphopenia after photon versus proton radiotherapy. Measured with immunoSEQ multiplex PCR; TCRdb has only the in-frame clones, and not every one. The data hold some 42,000 clones, with about 85% observed a single time. The sequences come from peripheral blood, collected from a patient treated with proton-based radiotherapy. The receptors here all came from a woman in her seventies with pancreatic cancer.

V usage is TRBV13 and J usage is TRBJ2-1, with TRBD1 identical over 8 bases. The length of the CDR3 is 18 residues. After removal of 4 bases from V and 0 bases from J, the junction contained 11 bases not matched to a gene. The germline V gene has CDR1 PRHDT and CDR2 FYEKMQ (reference sequence). The CDR3 DNA sequence: TGTGCCAGCAGCTCGACAGGGGCCGGCGGAAGCTCCTACAATGAGCAGTTCTTC. Its translation: CASSSTGAGGSSYNEQFF.

The V call is TRBV28, the J call TRBJ1-1; D is undetermined. The V and J ends lost 4 bases and 1 base respectively, with 10 bases between them. There are 14 residues in the CDR3. Germline V lookup: CDR1 MDHEN, CDR2 SYDVKM. In DNA form, the CDR3 reads TGTGCCAGCAGTTCTCCGGCGGGGAACACTGAAGCTTTCTTT. This translates into CASSSPAGNTEAFF.

The chain carries TRBV21-1 and TRBJ1-3; the table's TRBD1 call for D was not verified on the DNA. TRBV21-1 is shown as a pseudogene. This CDR3 is built from 16 residues. This chain's CDR3 is CASSIRTESSGNTIYF. The CDR3 DNA reads TGTGCCAGCAGCATACGGACAGAAAGCTCTGGAAACACCATATATTTT.

This chain connects TRBV5-1 to TRBJ2-1, with D possibly TRBD2 on 6 matching bases. The CDR3 spans 15 residues. The germline V gene has CDR1 SGHRS and CDR2 YFSETQ. V was clipped by 0 bases and J by 1 base, with 8 bases between them. The CDR3 nucleotides read TGCGCCAGCAGCTTGGCCGGGACTTCCTACAATGAGCAGTTCTTC. Translation: CASSLAGTSYNEQFF.